This is a list of T cell receptor beta chains from one sample in a study of human T cells and chemical hapten exposure. From the RACE reads, TCRdb called clonotypes with MiXCR, one entry per CDR3 protein. The sample lists about 160,000 distinct CDR3 sequences; 25% to 30% were seen once. Material: whole blood, obtained in connection with sensitization to the hapten diphenylcyclopropenone (DPC). Receptor source: a woman aged 18-35 years with alopecia areata. Some clones in this sample may be carry-over from other donors' samples. CDR3s include the opening cysteine and the closing phenylalanine or tryptophan. Fields, in order: clone size, D gene, J gene, V gene, CDR3 protein, CDR3 DNA. A D gene is named only where the DNA matches it firmly. Clone size, where shown, is once, few, many, or a class for clones that have expanded.

NA | TRBD1 | TRBJ2-7 | TRBV4-3 | CASSHNRQGNYEQYF | TGCGCCAGCAGCCATAACAGACAGGGGAACTACGAGCAGTACTTC
NA | TRBD2 | TRBJ2-7 | TRBV7-9 | CASSLAAGLAAEQYF | TGTGCCAGCAGCTTAGCGGCGGGACTAGCGGCCGAGCAGTACTTC
few | NA | TRBJ2-2 | TRBV7-6 | CASSFPPGELFF | TGTGCCAGCAGCTTCCCCCCCGGGGAGCTGTTTTTT
NA | NA | TRBJ1-1 | TRBV4-1 | CASSQAGWGFTEAFF | TGCGCCAGCAGCCAGGCCGGCTGGGGATTCACTGAAGCTTTCTTT
NA | NA | TRBJ2-3 | TRBV7-9 | CASSWPTSGRSDTQYF | TGTGCCAGCAGCTGGCCGACTAGTGGGAGATCAGATACGCAGTATTTT
few | NA | TRBJ1-5 | TRBV3-2 | CASSPKGTSNQPQHF | TGTGCCAGCAGCCCAAAGGGAACGAGCAATCAGCCCCAGCATTTT
few | NA | TRBJ2-3 | TRBV29-1 | CSVGQGPPSTQYF | TGCAGCGTTGGCCAGGGGCCGCCCAGCACGCAGTATTTT
NA | TRBD1 | TRBJ1-2 | TRBV28 | CASSSAVGQGYGYTF | TGTGCCAGCAGTTCTGCTGTGGGACAGGGCTATGGCTACACCTTC
once | NA | TRBJ2-5 | TRBV7-6 | CASSLPLPGQETQYF | TGTGCCAGCAGCTTACCCCTTCCCGGGCAAGAGACCCAGTACTTC
NA | NA | TRBJ1-6 | TRBV20-1 | CSAVNSPLHF | TGCAGCGCAGTGAATTCACCCCTCCACTTT
many | NA | TRBJ2-7 | TRBV5-1 | CASSPQAPYEQYF | TGCGCCAGCAGTCCACAGGCCCCCTACGAGCAGTACTTC
NA | TRBD2 | TRBJ2-1 | TRBV4-1 | CASQVGLAGYNEQFF | TGCGCCAGCCAAGTAGGACTAGCGGGATACAATGAGCAGTTCTTC
NA | TRBD2 | TRBJ2-3 | TRBV20-1 | CSASLDASGRSQYF | TGCAGTGCTTCCCTAGACGCCAGCGGGAGGTCGCAGTATTTT
few | NA | TRBJ2-1 | TRBV14 | CASSGSRGSSYNEQFF | TGTGCCAGCAGCGGAAGCAGGGGAAGTTCCTACAATGAGCAGTTCTTC
NA | NA | TRBJ2-4 | TRBV6-2/TRBV6-3 | CASSRTGLAKNIQYF | TGTGCCAGCAGCCGAACGGGACTAGCCAAAAACATTCAGTACTTC